This TCR beta chain derives from a study of blood T cell repertoires in COVID-19. Study summary: Samples came from the United States, Italy and Spain, spanning acute and convalescent COVID-19. PBMCs, B-cell-depleted T cells, or T cells provided the cDNA or gDNA that made up the material.

The authors' processing: Cell counts per sample came from amplifying reference gene primers. The table came from immunoSEQ multiplex PCR; TCRdb's copy has only in-frame clones and leaves some out. The DNA was the basis for D and trimming; V, J and clone size are from that table. The data hold 190,000 or so clones, with around nine tenths observed a single time. The CDR3 covers 15 residues. Per the germline V gene, CDR1 is SGHAT and CDR2 is FQNNGV. Unmatched junction bases numbered 5, after V lost 0 bases and J lost 7 bases. Sequencing input: peripheral blood. The gene calls are TRBV11-2 and TRBJ2-4; 8 nucleotides match TRBD2. The receptor's source is a woman in her late teens or twenties who had recovered from COVID-19. CDR3 in DNA: TGTGCCAGCAGCTTAGAGCGGGGGGTGCCGAACATTCAGTACTTC. Protein: CASSLERGVPNIQYF.